The present T cell receptor (beta chain) was sequenced within a study of T cell responses to AZD1222 COVID-19 vaccine. Study-level findings and limits: Variant regions that are unmutated are reportedly the target of nearly half of spike-specific TCRs.

V was trimmed by 3 bases and J by 1 base, leaving 12 bases between them. CDR1 and CDR2 (germline): MNHEY, SVGAGI. The CDR3 contains 15 residues. Libraries were prepared by immunoSEQ multiplex PCR; TCRdb keeps only in-frame clonotypes and omits some of them. The sample lists about 83,000 clones, around 86% occurring once. Concerning this clone itself: Its antigen is currently unknown.

Specimen: peripheral blood, collected on day 0 of AZD1222 vaccination. This TCR was recovered from an adult in good health. J is TRBJ1-1 and V is TRBV6-5; TRBD1 is a possible D gene (6 bases). CDR3 sequence reads: CASSYRGAPNTEAFF. DNA of the CDR3: TGTGCCAGCAGTTATAGGGGGGCGCCGAACACTGAAGCTTTCTTT.